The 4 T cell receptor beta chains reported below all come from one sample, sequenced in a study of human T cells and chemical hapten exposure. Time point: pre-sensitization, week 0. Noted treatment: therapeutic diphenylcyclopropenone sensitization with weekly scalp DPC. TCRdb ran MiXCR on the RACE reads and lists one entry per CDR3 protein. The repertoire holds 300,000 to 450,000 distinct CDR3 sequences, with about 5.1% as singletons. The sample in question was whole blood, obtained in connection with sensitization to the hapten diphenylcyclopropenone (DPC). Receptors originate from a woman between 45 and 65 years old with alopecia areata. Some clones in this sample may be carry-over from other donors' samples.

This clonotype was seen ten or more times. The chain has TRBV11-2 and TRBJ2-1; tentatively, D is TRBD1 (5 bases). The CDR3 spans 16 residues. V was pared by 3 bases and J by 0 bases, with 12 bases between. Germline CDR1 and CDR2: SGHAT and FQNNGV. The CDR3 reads CASSFVGQGSYNEQFF. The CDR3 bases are TGTGCCAGCAGCTTTGTCGGCCAGGGCTCCTACAATGAGCAGTTCTTC.

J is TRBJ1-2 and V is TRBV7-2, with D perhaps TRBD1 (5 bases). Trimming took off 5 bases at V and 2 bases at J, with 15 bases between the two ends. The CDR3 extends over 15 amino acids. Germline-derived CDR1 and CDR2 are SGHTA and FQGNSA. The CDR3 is CASSTDRGINYGYTF. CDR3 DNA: TGTGCCAGCAGCACGGACCGGGGGATCAACTATGGCTACACCTTC.

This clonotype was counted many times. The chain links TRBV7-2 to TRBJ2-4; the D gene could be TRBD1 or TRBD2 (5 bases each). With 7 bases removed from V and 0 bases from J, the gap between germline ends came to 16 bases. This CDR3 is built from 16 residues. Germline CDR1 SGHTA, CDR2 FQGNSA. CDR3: CASTPGDLIAKNIQYF. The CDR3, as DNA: TGTGCCAGCACCCCCGGGGACCTGATAGCCAAAAACATTCAGTACTTC. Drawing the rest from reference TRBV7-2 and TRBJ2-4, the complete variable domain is GAGVSQSPSNKVTEKGKDVELRCDPISGHTALYWYRQSLGQGLEFLIYFQGNSAPDKSGLPSDRFSAERTGGSVSTLTIQRTQQEDSAVYLCASTPGDLIAKNIQYFGAGTRLSVL.

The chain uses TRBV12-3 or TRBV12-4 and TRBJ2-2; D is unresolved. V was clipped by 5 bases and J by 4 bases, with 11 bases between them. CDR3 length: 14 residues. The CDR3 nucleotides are TGTGCCAGCAGTCCCCGAGCTGGCACCGGGGAGCTGTTTTTT. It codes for CASSPRAGTGELFF.